A single sample is the source of the 4 T cell receptor beta chains below, sequenced in a study of T-cell reconstitution after alpha-beta-depleted transplantation in children. Researchers prepared the TCRbeta library using unique molecular identifiers, the study reports. MiXCR was run by TCRdb on the PCR reads, yielding one entry per CDR3 protein. This sample carries approximately 400,000 distinct CDR3 sequences, 16% of them seen once, and the ten largest clones take approximately 29%. Material: PBMCs, mostly from graft donor cells, obtained 360 days after TCRalphabeta/CD19-depleted stem cell transplant. The source is a boy less than two years old who had a stem cell transplant for Wiskott-Aldrich syndrome, so the T cells may come from the graft donor.

The genes are TRBV11-2 and TRBJ2-7; D not certain. Trimming stripped 1 base from V and 6 bases from J, with 13 bases between. The CDR3 runs to 14 residues. CDR1 is SGHAT and CDR2 is FQNNGV in the germline V gene. The CDR3 loop is CASSLGGYGSEQYF. The CDR3 DNA reads as TGTGCCAGCAGCTTAGGGGGTTATGGATCCGAGCAGTACTTC.

This sequence joins TRBV24-1 and TRBJ2-2, with D tentatively TRBD1 (5 bases). The germline CDR1 and CDR2 sequences are KGHDR and SFDVKD. This CDR3 has 15 amino acids. V was cut by 3 bases and J by 3 bases, with 10 bases left in between. The CDR3 spells CATSDPTGYTGELFF. DNA of the CDR3: TGTGCCACCAGTGATCCCACAGGTTACACCGGGGAGCTGTTTTTT.

This clonotype was seen repeatedly, ten times or more. The chain carries TRBV29-1 and TRBJ2-1; D not certain. The CDR3 length is 14 residues. CDR1 and CDR2 from the germline V gene are SQVTM and ANQGSEA. The ends were cut back, 6 bases at V and 0 bases at J, with 12 bases in the middle. DNA of the CDR3: TGCAGCGTCCACGGACGACTCTCCTACAATGAGCAGTTCTTC. This codes for CSVHGRLSYNEQFF.

On this clonotype: The junction shows a germline mismatch at one end, possibly a read error. This rearrangement joins TRBV5-6 to TRBJ2-1, with 7 bases aligning to TRBD2. Germline values: CDR1 SGHDT, CDR2 YYEEEE. This CDR3 has 16 amino acids. The CDR3 DNA sequence: TGTGCCAGCAGCTCCCCGGGACTATACTCCTACGATGAGCAGTTCTTC. Its protein is CASSSPGLYSYDEQFF.